One and the same sample provided the 28 T cell receptor beta chains below, sequenced in a study of OX40 agonist ivuxolimab in advanced cancers. The data were produced by immunoSEQ multiplex PCR, yet TCRdb's version contains in-frame clones alone and is incomplete. The sample lists tens of thousands of clones; roughly 90% were seen once. Sequencing used CD4+ or CD8+ T cells sorted from blood, obtained in a trial of the OX40 agonist ivuxolimab. All receptors derive from an adult with an advanced solid tumor such as melanoma, head and neck, liver or kidney cancer.

The V and J genes are TRBV5-1 and TRBJ2-1; 8 nucleotides match TRBD1. The J segment lost 5 bases and the V segment lost 7 bases, leaving 14 bases of the junction unmatched. Per germline, CDR1 SGHRS and CDR2 YFSETQ. The CDR3 spans 16 residues. CDR3 in amino acids: CASEFGAGTGHNEQFF. The CDR3, as DNA: TGCGCCAGCGAGTTTGGGGCCGGGACAGGTCACAATGAGCAGTTCTTC.

The rearrangement links TRBV7-6 to TRBJ2-2; perhaps TRBD2 as D (6 bases). Germline CDR1 and CDR2: SGHVS and FNYEAQ. CDR3 length equals 16 residues. V shed 1 base and J shed 1 base, with 10 bases lying between them. CDR3 sequence: CASSLVGTQNTGELFF. DNA for the CDR3: TGTGCCAGCAGCTTAGTTGGGACTCAGAACACCGGGGAGCTGTTTTTT.

The CDR3 DNA reads TGTGCCAGCAGCCCACCGGGACAGGGACCCCAGCCCCAGCATTTT. This encodes CASSPPGQGPQPQHF. This rearrangement joins TRBV4-2 to TRBJ1-5; TRBD1 matches at 9 bases. The CDR3 totals 15 residues. J gave up 7 bases and V 4 bases, and 8 bases lay outside the gene matches. Per the germline V gene, CDR1 is LGHNA and CDR2 is YNFKEQ.

CDR3 region: CASRQGAGELFF. CDR3 nucleotide sequence: TGCGCCAGCAGACAGGGCGCCGGGGAGCTGTTTTTT. The chain joins TRBV10-2 to TRBJ2-2; possible D gene TRBD1, 6 bases. Germline V gene sequence: CDR1 WSHSY, CDR2 SAAADI. V lost 6 bases and J 6 bases, leaving 8 bases between the germline ends. CDR3 length: 12 amino acids.

V gene TRBV11-2 combines with J gene TRBJ1-1; 8 bases map to TRBD1. With 3 bases clipped from V and 4 bases from J, the junction kept 7 bases outside the gene matches. Germline CDR1 is SGHAT and CDR2 is FQNNGV. The CDR3 has 15 residues. The CDR3 region has the DNA TGTGCCAGCAGCTTTACAGGGGGGACTTTCACTGAAGCTTTCTTT. Translated: CASSFTGGTFTEAFF.

The V and J genes are TRBV2 and TRBJ2-6; D is possibly TRBD1 or TRBD2 (5 bases each). The CDR3 extends over 18 amino acids. CDR1 SNHLY and CDR2 FYNNEI come from the germline V gene. V lost 6 bases, J lost 2 bases, and 20 bases lay in between. The CDR3 nucleotides are TGTGCCAGCAGGGGGACCGGGATAATTCGGCCTGGGGCCAACGTCCTGACTTTC. Translating it yields CASRGTGIIRPGANVLTF.

The V gene is TRBV5-8, the J gene TRBJ1-1; 9 nucleotides agree with TRBD1. The CDR3 runs 14 residues. J was trimmed by 1 base and V by 3 bases; bases with no gene match: 1. Germline V lookup: CDR1 SGHTS, CDR2 YDEGEE. The CDR3 region is CASSWGQGNTEAFF. CDR3 coding DNA: TGTGCCAGCAGCTGGGGACAGGGGAACACTGAAGCTTTCTTT.

The chain recombines TRBV5-4 with TRBJ2-4, with TRBD2 matching over 8 bases. The CDR3 sequence is 15 residues long. V trimming: 2 bases; J trimming: 6 bases; junction bases outside the gene matches: 7. The V gene's germline CDR1 is SGHNT and CDR2 YYREEE (reference sequence). The CDR3 coding sequence is TGTGCCAGCAGCTTTGAGGCGGGGGGAAGAAACATTCAGTACTTC. Protein product: CASSFEAGGRNIQYF. The variable domain in full, completed from reference TRBV5-4 and TRBJ2-4, reads ETGVTQSPTHLIKTRGQQVTLRCSSQSGHNTVSWYQQALGQGPQFIFQYYREEENGRGNFPPRFSGLQFPNYSSELNVNALELDDSALYLCASSFEAGGRNIQYFGAGTRLSVL.

This clone was detected only a few times. The V and J genes are TRBV30 and TRBJ2-1; D is unresolved. This CDR3 contains 13 residues. Between the trimmed V and J ends, which lost 0 bases and 5 bases, there was a span of 8 bases. From germline, CDR1 is GTSNPN and CDR2 SVGIG (reference sequence). CDR3 bases: TGTGCCTGGAGTGTCTCTTTAAACAATGAGCAGTTCTTC. Protein product: CAWSVSLNNEQFF.

The rearrangement uses TRBV4-1 and TRBJ1-4, with a weak D call TRBD1 (6 bases). Germline V gene sequence: CDR1 MGHRA, CDR2 YSYEKL. The CDR3 spans 16 residues. Trimming took off 0 bases at V and 1 base at J, with 9 bases between the two ends. The CDR3 loop is CASSQDLQGTNEKLFF. In nucleotides, the CDR3 is TGCGCCAGCAGCCAAGATCTACAGGGAACTAATGAAAAACTGTTTTTT.

The chain links TRBV2 to TRBJ2-7; TRBD2 might be the D (6 bases). This CDR3 has 11 amino acids. CDR1 SNHLY and CDR2 FYNNEI come from the germline V gene. Trimming removed 3 bases at V and 6 bases at J, with 6 bases between. CDR3 nucleotides: TGTGCCAGCAGTGAGGGGGGCGAGCAGTACTTC. It translates to CASSEGGEQYF.

The table lists this clone with a count of one. The CDR3 coding sequence is TGTGCCAGCAGCGTGGCCGGCATTGAGGGCTACACCTTC. Amino acids: CASSVAGIEGYTF. The chain is built from TRBV7-2 and TRBJ1-2; no reliable D call. Per the germline V gene, CDR1 is SGHTA and CDR2 is FQGNSA. The CDR3 is made up of 13 amino acids. Trimming left V 5 bases short and J 8 bases short, with 15 bases between.

CDR3 DNA: TGTGCCAGCAGCTTGGCCGGATCGAGGGAGACCCAGTACTTC. Protein product: CASSLAGSRETQYF. V gene TRBV5-4 combines with J gene TRBJ2-5; D gene ambiguous. Trimming took off 0 bases at V and 5 bases at J, with 11 bases between the two ends. The CDR3 extends over 14 amino acids. Germline V gives CDR1 SGHNT, CDR2 YYREEE (reference sequence).

This rearrangement joins TRBV5-5 to TRBJ2-2, with D uncertain. CDR1 is SGHKS and CDR2 is YYEKEE in the germline V gene (reference sequence). Trimming removed 1 base from V and 7 bases from J, with 17 bases in between. The CDR3 spans 16 residues. The CDR3 DNA reads as TGTGCCAGCAGCTTGCCCCCCCCTCATCTGCACGGGGAGCTGTTTTTT. The encoded protein is CASSLPPPHLHGELFF. The full variable domain, with the rest looked up from reference TRBV5-5 and TRBJ2-2, is DAGVTQSPTHLIKTRGQQVTLRCSPISGHKSVSWYQQVLGQGPQFIFQYYEKEERGRGNFPDRFSARQFPNYSSELNVNALLLGDSALYLCASSLPPPHLHGELFFGEGSRLTVL.

The rearrangement links TRBV9 to TRBJ2-1, with unresolved D. Germline V CDR1 and CDR2: SGDLS, YYNGEE. This CDR3 has 14 amino acids. Trimming shortened V by 0 bases and J by 5 bases, and 9 bases separated the two germline ends. This CDR3 reads CASSVDAPNNEQFF. CDR3 nucleotides: TGTGCCAGCAGCGTAGATGCTCCTAACAATGAGCAGTTCTTC.

V usage is TRBV30 and J usage is TRBJ2-7; no firm D call. In germline, CDR1 is GTSNPN, CDR2 SVGIG (reference sequence). Trimming cost V 0 bases and J 7 bases, with 22 bases left between them. This CDR3 is 16 amino acids long. CDR3 loop: CAWSVPLKTGSWEQYF. CDR3 DNA sequence: TGTGCCTGGAGTGTCCCCCTCAAGACCGGATCATGGGAGCAGTACTTC.

The chain combines TRBV21-1 with TRBJ2-4; the D segment call TRBD2 is taken from the table without a DNA check. TRBV21-1 is labeled a pseudogene. This CDR3 region has 11 residues. Written as DNA, the CDR3 is TGTGCCAGCAGCATAAAAAACATTCAGTACTTC. It codes for CASSIKNIQYF.

This chain joins TRBV5-1 and TRBJ2-2; 11 bases line up with TRBD2. The CDR3 length is 15 residues. Germline V gives CDR1 SGHRS, CDR2 YFSETQ. With 3 bases clipped from V and 5 bases from J, the junction kept 3 bases outside the gene matches. CDR3 loop: CASSSGTSGTGELFF. The CDR3 bases are TGCGCCAGCAGCTCCGGGACTAGCGGTACCGGGGAGCTGTTTTTT.

The V and J genes are TRBV6-5 and TRBJ2-7; 13 bases are shared with TRBD2. CDR3 length: 15 amino acids. The germline CDR1 and CDR2 sequences are MNHEY and SVGAGI. J gave up 3 bases and V 2 bases, and 1 base lay outside the gene matches. DNA of the CDR3: TGTGCCAGCAGTTACCGACTAGCGGGAGGCTACGAGCAGTACTTC. Translation gives CASSYRLAGGYEQYF.

CDR3 coding DNA: TGTGCCAGCACCACCTATAGCGGGAGGGAATATGAGCAGTTCTTC. Its protein product is CASTTYSGREYEQFF. The chain carries TRBV11-2 and TRBJ2-1, with 11 bases identical to TRBD2. Germline V gene data show CDR1 as SGHAT and CDR2 as FQNNGV. The CDR3 consists of 15 residues. Losses at the gene ends were 7 bases for V and 8 bases for J; bases not matched to a gene: 10.

This chain joins TRBV28 and TRBJ1-5; D call uncertain. The V gene lost 7 bases and the J gene lost 1 base, with 11 bases spanning the gap. The CDR3 has 14 residues. Germline V gene data show CDR1 as MDHEN and CDR2 as SYDVKM. The CDR3 sequence: CASTRQTSNQPQHF. The CDR3 nucleotides are TGTGCCAGCACCCGCCAAACGAGCAATCAGCCCCAGCATTTT.

V gene TRBV5-1 combines with J gene TRBJ2-7, with 14 bases fitting TRBD2. The CDR3 has 14 residues. V shed 4 bases, J shed 5 bases, and the junction held 2 bases outside the gene matches. CDR1 is SGHRS and CDR2 is YFSETQ in the germline V gene. This CDR3 reads CASSRGLAGDEQYF. The CDR3 DNA reads as TGCGCCAGCAGCAGGGGACTAGCGGGAGACGAGCAGTACTTC. Filled out from reference TRBV5-1 and TRBJ2-7, the complete variable domain reads KAGVTQTPRYLIKTRGQQVTLSCSPISGHRSVSWYQQTPGQGLQFLFEYFSETQRNKGNFPGRFSGRQFSNSRSEMNVSTLELGDSALYLCASSRGLAGDEQYFGPGTRLTVT.

This rearrangement joins TRBV29-1 to TRBJ1-3; tentatively, D is TRBD1 (6 bases). The germline CDR1 and CDR2 sequences are SQVTM and ANQGSEA. The CDR3 contains 12 residues. Deletions cut 3 bases from V and 7 bases from J, with 10 bases between. The CDR3 reads CSVEDSTNTIYF. In nucleotides, the CDR3 is TGCAGCGTTGAGGACAGTACCAACACCATATATTTT. The full variable domain, in which reference TRBV29-1 and TRBJ1-3 provide the parts outside the CDR3, is SAVISQKPSRDICQRGTSLTIQCQVDSQVTMMFWYRQQPGQSLTLIATANQGSEATYESGFVIDKFPISRPNLTFSTLTVSNMSPEDSSIYLCSVEDSTNTIYFGEGSWLTVV.

V is TRBV29-1 and J is TRBJ2-5, with TRBD1 identical over 12 bases. The CDR3 has 16 amino acids. In germline, CDR1 is SQVTM, CDR2 ANQGSEA. With 6 bases clipped from V and 4 bases from J, the junction kept 12 bases outside the gene matches. The CDR3, as DNA: TGCAGCGTGGAGGGACAGGGGGCTCCCAGGGGAGAGACCCAGTACTTC. Its translation is CSVEGQGAPRGETQYF.

On this clone itself: One end of the junction does not line up with germline, which may come from a read error. The chain employs TRBV19 and TRBJ2-3, with TRBD2 identical over 11 bases. The length of the CDR3 is 15 residues. The germline CDR1 and CDR2 sequences are LNHDA and SQIVND (reference sequence). CDR3 in amino acids: CVSRLGGLAGDTQYF. The CDR3 DNA follows: TGTGTCAGTAGACTAGGCGGACTAGCGGGAGATACGCAGTATTTT.

The V call is TRBV5-8, the J call TRBJ2-5; D uncertain. From germline, CDR1 is SGHTS and CDR2 YDEGEE. The CDR3 loop spans 13 amino acids. V lost 3 bases, J lost 1 base, and 7 bases lay in between. CDR3 bases: TGTGCCAGCAGCTGGAGAACCCAAGAGACCCAGTACTTC. Protein product: CASSWRTQETQYF.

The chain uses TRBV6-1 and TRBJ2-7; TRBD2 is a possible D gene (6 bases). Germline-derived CDR1 and CDR2 are MNHNS and SASEGT. The CDR3 extends over 12 amino acids. With 3 bases removed from V and 11 bases from J, the gap between germline ends came to 14 bases. This CDR3 reads CASSEGGGSKYF. CDR3 nucleotides: TGTGCCAGCAGTGAGGGGGGAGGCTCTAAGTACTTC.

A remark on this clone: One end of the junction fails to match germline, which may point to a read error. The V gene is TRBV18, the J gene TRBJ1-4; maybe TRBD1 (5 bases). This CDR3 comprises 13 residues. The germline V gene encodes CDR1 KGHSH and CDR2 LQKENI. This chain's CDR3 is CASSPGTSEKLFF. CDR3 in DNA: TGTGCCAGCTCACCGGGGACTAGTGAAAAACTGTTTTTT.